Listed here are 10 T cell receptor beta chains from one sample, sequenced in a study of radiation and T cells in renal cell carcinoma. Libraries were prepared by immunoSEQ multiplex PCR; TCRdb keeps only in-frame clonotypes and omits some of them. This sample yields about 170,000 clones, of which 88% are seen a single time; roughly 10% belongs to the top ten. Time point given: blood 4 weeks post-SBRT, at nephrectomy. Treatment of the sample: 15 Gy SBRT to primary tumor, nephrectomy 4 weeks later. The specimen comprised blood, sampled from a patient whose treatment included radiotherapy and nephrectomy. These TCRs come from a woman between 50 and 59 years old with renal cell carcinoma.

This chain uses TRBV18 with TRBJ1-4; D unresolved. The CDR3 covers 15 residues. CDR1 KGHSH and CDR2 LQKENI come from the germline V gene. V was clipped by 2 bases and J by 2 bases, with 9 bases between them. Here the CDR3 reads CASSPDKGTNEKLFF. The DNA of the CDR3 is TGTGCCAGCTCACCAGACAAGGGTACTAATGAAAAACTGTTTTTT.

V and J are TRBV4-3 and TRBJ2-1, with 8 bases that match TRBD2. Unmatched junction bases numbered 12, after V lost 3 bases and J lost 8 bases. This CDR3 is built from 16 residues. Per the germline V gene, CDR1 is LGHNA and CDR2 is YSLEER. Here the CDR3 DNA reads TGCGCCAGCAGCCAGGACAACTCGCGGGGGGACGATGAGCAGTTCTTC. Translating it yields CASSQDNSRGDDEQFF.

The J gene is TRBJ1-1, the V gene TRBV19; D gene ambiguous. V was shortened by 3 bases and J by 0 bases, with 11 bases between the two germline ends. The CDR3 has 15 amino acids. Germline CDR1 reads LNHDA; CDR2 reads SQIVND (reference sequence). The CDR3 is CASSIPPPVNTEAFF. The CDR3 DNA follows: TGTGCCAGTAGTATCCCCCCTCCAGTGAACACTGAAGCTTTCTTT.

The count of this clone is one. The chain is built from TRBV7-2 and TRBJ2-1; 8 bases map to TRBD2. V gave up 5 bases and J gave up 4 bases; unmatched junction bases: 4. CDR1 SGHTA and CDR2 FQGNSA come from the germline V gene. The CDR3 runs 14 residues. The CDR3 DNA reads TGTGCCAGCAGCGCGGGACTAGATTACAATGAGCAGTTCTTC. Protein: CASSAGLDYNEQFF.

The V and J genes are TRBV15 and TRBJ1-1; possibly TRBD1 for D (5 bases). Trimming pared 0 bases from V and 1 base from J, leaving 9 bases between. Germline-derived CDR1 and CDR2 are LNHNV and YYDKDF (reference sequence). The length of the CDR3 is 15 residues. The CDR3 protein is CATSREDTANTEAFF. The CDR3, as DNA: TGTGCCACCAGCAGAGAGGACACAGCGAACACTGAAGCTTTCTTT.

This clone was seen a single time. CDR3 in DNA: TGTGCCAGCAGTGAAACAGGGTTTGGTTCACCCCTCCACTTT. Its protein product is CASSETGFGSPLHF. The chain has TRBV25-1 and TRBJ1-6, with D perhaps matching TRBD1 (6 bases). Germline V gene data show CDR1 as MGHDK and CDR2 as SYGVNS. This CDR3 comprises 14 residues. V was pared by 2 bases and J by 9 bases, with 11 bases between.

The J gene is TRBJ1-1, the V gene TRBV7-2; 7 bases line up with TRBD1. CDR1 and CDR2 from the germline V gene are SGHTA and FQGNSA. Trimming cost V 3 bases and J 2 bases; bases outside gene matches: 9. The CDR3 sequence is 16 residues long. The CDR3 is CASSLTGHLINTEAFF. In DNA form, the CDR3 reads TGTGCCAGCAGCTTGACAGGGCACCTAATCAACACTGAAGCTTTCTTT.

This chain links TRBV12-5 with TRBJ1-4; 7 nucleotides match TRBD1. The CDR3 has 15 residues. Germline assignment: CDR1 LGHNT and CDR2 FRNRAP. J was trimmed by 2 bases and V by 1 base; bases with no gene match: 1. CDR3 sequence: CASGLGDSTNEKLFF. CDR3 DNA: TGTGCTAGTGGTTTGGGGGACAGTACTAATGAAAAACTGTTTTTT. Full variable domain (missing parts from reference TRBV12-5 and TRBJ1-4): DARVTQTPRHKVTEMGQEVTMRCQPILGHNTVFWYRQTMMQGLELLAYFRNRAPLDDSGMPKDRFSAEMPDATLATLKIQPSEPRDSAVYFCASGLGDSTNEKLFFGSGTQLSVL.

The CDR3 sequence is CASSFYPGVGTDTQYF. Written as DNA, the CDR3 is TGTGCCAGCAGCTTTTACCCGGGGGTGGGCACAGATACGCAGTATTTT. This chain connects TRBV7-2 to TRBJ2-3, with TRBD2 as a possible D gene (6 bases). Germline values: CDR1 SGHTA, CDR2 FQGNSA. This CDR3 has 16 amino acids. V was shortened by 3 bases and J by 1 base, with 14 bases between the two germline ends. Variable domain in full (rest from reference TRBV7-2 and TRBJ2-3): GAGVSQSPSNKVTEKGKDVELRCDPISGHTALYWYRQSLGQGLEFLIYFQGNSAPDKSGLPSDRFSAERTGGSVSTLTIQRTQQEDSAVYLCASSFYPGVGTDTQYFGPGTRLTVL.

The chain carries TRBV6-1 and TRBJ1-2; D gene uncertain. The length of the CDR3 is 13 residues. The germline V gene encodes CDR1 MNHNS and CDR2 SASEGT. The V end was cut by 4 bases, the J end by 5 bases, with 11 bases between. The CDR3 nucleotides read TGTGCCAGCAGTGGAGGAGCTTTGTATGGCTACACCTTC. Amino acids: CASSGGALYGYTF.